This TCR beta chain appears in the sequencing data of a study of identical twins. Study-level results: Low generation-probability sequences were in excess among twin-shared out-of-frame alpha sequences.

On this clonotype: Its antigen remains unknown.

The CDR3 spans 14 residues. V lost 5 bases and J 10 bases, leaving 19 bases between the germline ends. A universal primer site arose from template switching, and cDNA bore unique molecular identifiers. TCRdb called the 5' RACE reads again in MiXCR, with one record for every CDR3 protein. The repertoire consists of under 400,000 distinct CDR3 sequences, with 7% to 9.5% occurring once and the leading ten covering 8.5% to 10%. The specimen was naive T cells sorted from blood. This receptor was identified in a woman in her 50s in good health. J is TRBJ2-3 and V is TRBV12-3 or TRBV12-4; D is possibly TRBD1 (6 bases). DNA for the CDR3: TGTGCCAGCAGTCCGCATTTGGAACAGGGACCGCAGTATTTT. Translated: CASSPHLEQGPQYF.